These 20 T cell receptor beta chains share one sample of origin, sequenced in a study of cytomegalovirus exposure and HLA in healthy donors. With 60 Vbeta and 13 Jbeta primers, the PCR was carried out. TCRdb's copy holds only in-frame clones and misses some; the assay was immunoSEQ multiplex PCR. The sample's table shows some 130,000 clones. Sequencing was performed on PBMCs. These receptors came from a middle-aged woman in good health and CMV-seropositive.

V usage is TRBV18 and J usage is TRBJ1-2; TRBD1 matches at 8 bases. The CDR3 length is 16 residues. Germline V gives CDR1 KGHSH, CDR2 LQKENI. V shed 3 bases and J 5 bases; nucleotides not matched to a gene: 11. The CDR3 protein is CASSPLDRARYYGYTF. CDR3 sequence (DNA): TGTGCCAGCTCACCCCTGGACAGGGCGCGATATTATGGCTACACCTTC.

The genes are TRBV5-5 and TRBJ2-7, with D perhaps TRBD1 (6 bases). Germline V gene data show CDR1 as SGHKS and CDR2 as YYEKEE (reference sequence). CDR3 length: 13 residues. Trimming shortened V by 5 bases and J by 3 bases, and 12 bases separated the two germline ends. The chain's CDR3 is CASRLSDSYEQYF. CDR3 bases: TGTGCCAGCAGACTCTCGGACAGCTACGAGCAGTACTTC. The variable domain in full, with the rest retrieved from reference TRBV5-5 and TRBJ2-7, is DAGVTQSPTHLIKTRGQQVTLRCSPISGHKSVSWYQQVLGQGPQFIFQYYEKEERGRGNFPDRFSARQFPNYSSELNVNALLLGDSALYLCASRLSDSYEQYFGPGTRLTVT.

The V call is TRBV15, the J call TRBJ1-2; no clear D gene. Germline V gene sequence: CDR1 LNHNV, CDR2 YYDKDF (reference sequence). There are 15 residues in the CDR3. V gave up 0 bases and J gave up 8 bases, with 16 bases separating them. The CDR3 bases are TGTGCCACCAGCAGAGATAGGTTTAGTGTGCGGGGCTACACCTTC. This codes for CATSRDRFSVRGYTF. Full variable domain (missing parts from reference TRBV15 and TRBJ1-2): DAMVIQNPRYQVTQFGKPVTLSCSQTLNHNVMYWYQQKSSQAPKLLFHYYDKDFNNEADTPDNFQSRRPNTSFCFLDIRSPGLGDTAMYLCATSRDRFSVRGYTFGSGTRLTVV.

J is TRBJ1-1 and V is TRBV18, with D uncertain. The CDR3 covers 13 residues. Trimming stripped 2 bases from V and 3 bases from J, with 7 bases between. Germline values: CDR1 KGHSH, CDR2 LQKENI. The chain's CDR3 is CASSPSVDTEAFF. The CDR3 nucleotides are TGTGCCAGCTCACCATCGGTAGACACTGAAGCTTTCTTT.

The chain couples TRBV27 to TRBJ1-1; the D gene is possibly TRBD1 (6 bases). Germline V gene data show CDR1 as MNHEY and CDR2 as SMNVEV (reference sequence). Between the trimmed V and J ends, which lost 8 bases and 6 bases, there was a span of 13 bases. The CDR3 has 12 amino acids. The CDR3 spells CASSRGAAEAFF. CDR3 DNA sequence: TGTGCCAGCTCGCGGGGGGCTGCTGAAGCTTTCTTT.

This chain links TRBV19 with TRBJ2-2, with 7 bases aligning to TRBD1. The V segment lost 5 bases and the J segment 6 bases; nucleotides outside the gene matches: 6. Germline CDR1 LNHDA, CDR2 SQIVND (reference sequence). The CDR3 spans 14 residues. The CDR3 coding sequence is TGTGCCAGTAGTGTTACAGGGGTCGCCGGGGAGCTGTTTTTT. It yields the protein CASSVTGVAGELFF.

The chain has TRBV19 and TRBJ2-7; 7 bases are a match to TRBD1. The V gene's germline CDR1 is LNHDA and CDR2 SQIVND (reference sequence). Unmatched junction bases numbered 10, after V lost 4 bases and J lost 7 bases. This CDR3 contains 14 residues. The DNA of the CDR3 is TGTGCCAGTAGTACGCCGGGACAGCGTGGGGAGCAGTACTTC. Translating gives CASSTPGQRGEQYF.

This chain uses TRBV5-4 with TRBJ2-2; 13 bases align to TRBD2. This CDR3 has 16 amino acids. Germline loops: CDR1 SGHNT, CDR2 YYREEE (reference sequence). Trimming took 4 bases from V and 4 from J; bases not matched to a gene: 4. The CDR3 spells CASSAGLAGVTGELFF. CDR3 bases: TGTGCCAGCAGCGCCGGACTAGCGGGGGTCACCGGGGAGCTGTTTTTT.

The rearrangement joins TRBV28 to TRBJ2-7; 8 bases are shared with TRBD1. The V and J ends lost 7 bases and 3 bases, in that order; junction bases with no gene match: 8. CDR1 and CDR2 (germline): MDHEN, SYDVKM. The CDR3 totals 14 residues. CDR3 in amino acids: CASTTGEVSYEQYF. The CDR3 DNA follows: TGTGCCAGCACGACAGGGGAGGTAAGCTACGAGCAGTACTTC. The complete variable domain, with remaining parts taken from reference TRBV28 and TRBJ2-7, reads DVKVTQSSRYLVKRTGEKVFLECVQDMDHENMFWYRQDPGLGLRLIYFSYDVKMKEKGDIPEGYSVSREKKERFSLILESASTNQTSMYLCASTTGEVSYEQYFGPGTRLTVT.

The rearrangement joins TRBV6-5 to TRBJ2-7; 8 nucleotides match TRBD1. The CDR3 has 16 amino acids. Trimming cost V 4 bases and J 3 bases; bases outside gene matches: 11. CDR1 is MNHEY and CDR2 is SVGAGI in the germline V gene. In DNA, the CDR3 is TGTGCCAGCAGTTTAGAGGTCCAGGGGGCGAGCTACGAGCAGTACTTC. It encodes CASSLEVQGASYEQYF.

The V call is TRBV5-5, the J call TRBJ2-2; D not certain. This CDR3 spans 13 amino acids. V was clipped by 5 bases and J by 2 bases, with 7 bases between them. Germline-derived CDR1 and CDR2 are SGHKS and YYEKEE (reference sequence). CDR3 nucleotide sequence: TGTGCCAGCAGGACTCTTAACACCGGGGAGCTGTTTTTT. It encodes CASRTLNTGELFF.

The chain combines TRBV9 with TRBJ2-5, with 7 bases identical to TRBD1. Germline V CDR1 and CDR2: SGDLS, YYNGEE. The V segment lost 0 bases and the J segment 5 bases; nucleotides outside the gene matches: 1. The CDR3 loop spans 13 amino acids. CDR3 sequence: CASSVEGAETQYF. The CDR3 DNA sequence: TGTGCCAGCAGCGTAGAGGGGGCCGAGACCCAGTACTTC.

The V call is TRBV5-4, the J call TRBJ2-5; possibly TRBD1 for D (6 bases). The germline V gene has CDR1 SGHNT and CDR2 YYREEE (reference sequence). The CDR3 length is 13 residues. Trimming stripped 3 bases from V and 14 bases from J, with 20 bases between. DNA for the CDR3: TGTGCCAGCAGCTCCGCTGACAGGCCGACAACTTACTTC. Amino acids: CASSSADRPTTYF.

The rearrangement links TRBV18 to TRBJ1-5, with D hard to call. The CDR3 contains 14 residues. V lost 2 bases to trimming and J lost 2 bases, with 7 bases between them. Germline CDR1 is KGHSH and CDR2 is LQKENI. As DNA, the CDR3 is TGTGCCAGCTCACCAGCCCAGGGCAATCAGCCCCAGCATTTT. Translated: CASSPAQGNQPQHF.

The V gene is TRBV5-6, the J gene TRBJ2-5, with D tentatively TRBD1 (6 bases). V was pared by 1 base and J by 5 bases, with 12 bases between. CDR3 length equals 14 residues. CDR1 is SGHDT and CDR2 is YYEEEE in the germline V gene. CDR3 sequence: CASSLTQGLETQYF. The DNA for the CDR3 is TGTGCCAGCAGCTTGACCCAGGGGCTGGAGACCCAGTACTTC.

The chain carries TRBV19 and TRBJ2-7, with 11 bases aligning to TRBD1. Germline values: CDR1 LNHDA, CDR2 SQIVND (reference sequence). V trimming: 3 bases; J trimming: 6 bases; junction bases outside the gene matches: 7. The CDR3 has 15 amino acids. The CDR3 DNA follows: TGTGCCAGTAGTATTGGGACAGGGGGAGATTTCGAGCAGTACTTC. Amino acid sequence: CASSIGTGGDFEQYF.

The rearrangement joins TRBV7-3 to TRBJ2-3, with 8 bases that match TRBD2. The CDR3 is 15 residues long. V lost 4 bases and J lost 0; bases outside the gene matches: 3. Germline V gene sequence: CDR1 SGHTA, CDR2 FQGTGA. The CDR3 sequence: CASSSIAGSTDTQYF. The CDR3 DNA is TGTGCCAGCAGCTCTATAGCGGGGAGCACAGATACGCAGTATTTT.

The CDR3 bases are TGTGCCAGCAGCCCGACAGGGATTAATAATTCACCCCTCCACTTT. Protein sequence: CASSPTGINNSPLHF. The V call is TRBV6-1, the J call TRBJ1-6, with TRBD1 matching 7 bases. The CDR3 is 15 residues long. J was trimmed by 5 bases and V by 6 bases; bases with no gene match: 7. Germline V gene sequence: CDR1 MNHNS, CDR2 SASEGT.

The genes are TRBV6-1 and TRBJ1-6; TRBD1 aligns across 7 bases. This CDR3 spans 15 amino acids. The V segment lost 2 bases and the J segment 7 bases; nucleotides outside the gene matches: 5. Germline V gives CDR1 MNHNS, CDR2 SASEGT. DNA for the CDR3: TGTGCCAGCAGTGAACGTTCCAGGGGGAATTCACCCCTCCACTTT. This gives the protein CASSERSRGNSPLHF.

V is TRBV27 and J is TRBJ2-7; D is unclear. The germline V gene encodes CDR1 MNHEY and CDR2 SMNVEV (reference sequence). V was pared by 4 bases and J by 5 bases, with 9 bases between. This CDR3 comprises 12 residues. CDR3: CASSSEFDEQYF. In nucleotides, the CDR3 is TGTGCCAGCAGTTCTGAGTTCGACGAGCAGTACTTC.